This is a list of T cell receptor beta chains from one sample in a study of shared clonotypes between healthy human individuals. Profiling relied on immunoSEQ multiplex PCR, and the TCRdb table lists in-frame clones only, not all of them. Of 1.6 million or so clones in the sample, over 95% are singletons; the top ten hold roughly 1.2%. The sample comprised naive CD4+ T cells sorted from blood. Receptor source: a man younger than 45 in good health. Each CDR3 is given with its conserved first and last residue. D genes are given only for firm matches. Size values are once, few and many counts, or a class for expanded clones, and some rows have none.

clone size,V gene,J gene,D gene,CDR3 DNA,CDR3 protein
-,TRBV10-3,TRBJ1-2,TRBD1,TGTGCCATCAGCCCCGGGACAGGGGTCGGCTACACCTTC,CAISPGTGVGYTF
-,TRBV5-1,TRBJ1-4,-,TGCGCCAGCAGCTATCCGGGGGCGCAGGAAAAACTGTTTTTT,CASSYPGAQEKLFF
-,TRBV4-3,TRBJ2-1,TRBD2,TGCGCCAGCAGCCAGGGAACTAGCGGGCTTTACAATGAGCAGTTCTTC,CASSQGTSGLYNEQFF
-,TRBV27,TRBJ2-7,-,TGTGCCAGCAGTTCCCCGAGCTCCTACGAGCAGTACTTC,CASSSPSSYEQYF
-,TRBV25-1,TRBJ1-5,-,TGTGCCAGCCGAGGGACACTCAATCAGCCCCAGCATTTT,CASRGTLNQPQHF
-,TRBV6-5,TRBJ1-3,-,TGTGCCACAGGACGAGACCAGGACCTCCGGGTATATTTT,CATGRDQDLRVYF
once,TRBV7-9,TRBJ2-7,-,TGTGCCAGCAGCCCCGTGGCGGGAAGCTCCTACGAGCAGTACTTC,CASSPVAGSSYEQYF
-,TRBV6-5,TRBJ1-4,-,TGTGCCAGCTCAATTGCACCGCCAACTAATGAAAAACTGTTTTTT,CASSIAPPTNEKLFF
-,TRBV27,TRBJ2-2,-,TGTGCCAGCAGTTTCAGTCCAGATGTCACCGGGGAGCTGTTTTTT,CASSFSPDVTGELFF
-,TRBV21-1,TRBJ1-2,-,TGTGCCAGCAGCAACCCATTAACAGGGGGCGCTGGAGATGGCTACACCTTC,CASSNPLTGGAGDGYTF